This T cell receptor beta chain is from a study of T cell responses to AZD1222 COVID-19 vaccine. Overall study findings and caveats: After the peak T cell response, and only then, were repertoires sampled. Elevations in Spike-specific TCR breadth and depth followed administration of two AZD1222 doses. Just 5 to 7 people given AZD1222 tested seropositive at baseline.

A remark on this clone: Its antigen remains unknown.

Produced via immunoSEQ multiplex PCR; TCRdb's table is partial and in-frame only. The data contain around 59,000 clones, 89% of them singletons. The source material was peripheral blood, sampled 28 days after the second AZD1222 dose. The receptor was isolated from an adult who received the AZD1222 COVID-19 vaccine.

The CDR3 region is CASSKGIRDTEAFF. For the CDR3, the DNA is TGTGCCAGTAGTAAGGGGATTAGGGACACTGAAGCTTTCTTT. The rearrangement uses TRBV19 and TRBJ1-1; weak D call: TRBD1 (5 bases). CDR1 and CDR2 from the germline V gene are LNHDA and SQIVND (reference sequence). The germline V and J ends were trimmed by 4 bases and 3 bases, with 12 bases remaining between them. The CDR3 consists of 14 residues.